Listed below are T cell receptor beta chains from one sample, sequenced in a study of beta chain features in type 1 diabetes. Sequencing used immunoSEQ multiplex PCR; TCRdb keeps in-frame clones, though not all of them. Of 200,000 to 250,000 clones listed, 25% to 30% were seen once; the top ten hold approximately 4%. What was sequenced was central memory CD4+ T cells from blood. These receptors all stem from a man aged 30 to 39 in good health. The conserved cysteine and the conserved F or W are not part of the CDR3 here.

V: TRBV19; J: TRBJ2-4; CDR3: ASSAGTRLAKNIQY
V: TRBV29-1; J: TRBJ2-1; CDR3: SAGANEQF
V: TRBV5-1; J: TRBJ2-3; CDR3: ASRRGSDIDTQY
V: TRBV30; J: TRBJ2-7; CDR3: AWITQRGRGEQY
V: TRBV28; J: TRBJ2-7; CDR3: ASSSMARREGSQY
V: TRBV29-1; J: TRBJ2-7; CDR3: SVATYQGWEQY
V: TRBV7-2; J: TRBJ1-5; CDR3: ASSFLQGTQPQH
V: TRBV6-1; J: TRBJ2-5; CDR3: ASTGRQGEETQY
V: TRBV7-2; J: TRBJ2-4; CDR3: ASSPLYIGAKNIQY
V: TRBV9; J: TRBJ2-1; CDR3: ASSDRDRAYNEQF
V: TRBV28; J: TRBJ2-7; CDR3: ASPYSGGQSRYEQY
V: TRBV30; J: TRBJ1-1; CDR3: AWSGSETGANTEAF
V: TRBV14; J: TRBJ2-5; CDR3: ASSLGGLAETQY
V: TRBV29-1; J: TRBJ2-2; CDR3: SVRNTGELF
V: TRBV23-1; J: TRBJ2-7; CDR3: ASSRRETGVHEQY
V: TRBV10-3; J: TRBJ2-1; CDR3: AISEEDEQF
V: TRBV7-6; J: TRBJ2-3; CDR3: ASSPRLADTQY
V: TRBV18; J: TRBJ2-7; CDR3: ASSPGQGAGDEQY
V: TRBV6-6; J: TRBJ2-1; CDR3: ASSYGGGIYNEQF
V: TRBV18; J: TRBJ2-1; CDR3: ASSPNKGNEQF
V: TRBV7-2; J: TRBJ2-5; CDR3: ASSYFRGSARETQY
V: TRBV5-1; J: TRBJ2-5; CDR3: ASSLSRAQETQY
V: TRBV7-9; J: TRBJ2-5; CDR3: ASSLLGATQY
V: TRBV5-1; J: TRBJ2-1; CDR3: ASSFTGTGHEQF
V: TRBV4-2; J: TRBJ2-1; CDR3: ASSPVIGEQF
V: TRBV7-6; J: TRBJ2-5; CDR3: ASSLQQTGETQY
V: TRBV7-2; J: TRBJ2-5; CDR3: ASSPRSTGYQETQY
V: TRBV29-1; J: TRBJ2-7; CDR3: SVVGSKTYEQY
V: TRBV6-5; J: TRBJ1-1; CDR3: ASSYGSSEAF